These T cell receptor beta chains were read from a single sample in a study of T cell responses to AZD1222 COVID-19 vaccine. Clones were sequenced by immunoSEQ multiplex PCR, and TCRdb holds only the in-frame ones, with some missing. The sample carries about 100,000 clones, around 90% recorded once. Sequences were derived from peripheral blood, sampled on day 0 of AZD1222 vaccination. The receptors come from an adult in good health. The conserved cysteine and the conserved F or W are not part of the CDR3 here. A D gene is named only where the DNA matches it firmly.

>TRBV10-3|TRBD1|TRBJ1-1
ATMRQGVGNTEAF
>TRBV18|NA|TRBJ1-1
ASSPWAGTEAF
>TRBV19|TRBD1|TRBJ2-2
ASSWGQGSTGELF
>TRBV7-9|NA|TRBJ1-1
ASLGQGWDTEAF
>TRBV7-8|NA|TRBJ2-5
ASSLGRSVETQY
>TRBV18|TRBD2|TRBJ2-1
ASSSPPGTRYNEQF
>TRBV5-1|NA|TRBJ1-2
ASSLGYGNRDGYT
>TRBV7-9|NA|TRBJ2-7
ASRRGQYNEQY
>TRBV6-5|NA|TRBJ1-1
ASSYSLLWNTEAF
>TRBV28|NA|TRBJ1-1
ASGDQGPSTEAF
>TRBV29-1|NA|TRBJ1-1
SAQVGGGTEAF
>TRBV5-1|TRBD2|TRBJ2-5
ASSLEARGAQETQY
>TRBV3-1/TRBV3-2|NA|TRBJ1-6
ASSSTGSRPYSPLH
>TRBV12-3/TRBV12-4|NA|TRBJ1-2
ASSRDRLYGYT
>TRBV6-6|TRBD1|TRBJ2-7
ASSGDRVLIDEQY
>TRBV6-6|TRBD1|TRBJ2-3
ASSSGQGGDTQY
>TRBV4-1|TRBD1|TRBJ1-4
ASSQRPGQGTLGKLF
>TRBV6-5|NA|TRBJ1-2
ASSQNREQGYGYT
>TRBV30|NA|TRBJ2-3
ACSRGVTDTQY
>TRBV27|NA|TRBJ1-3
ASSRGSGNTIY
>TRBV27|NA|TRBJ1-1
ASSLQGRTEAF
>TRBV14|TRBD2|TRBJ2-3
ASSQSLAGGVDTQY
>TRBV5-6|NA|TRBJ2-5
ASSGRVGETQY
>TRBV11-3|TRBD2|TRBJ2-2
ASSLRRGGPNTGELF
>TRBV11-2|NA|TRBJ2-1
ASSLVVGQGEGQF
>TRBV28|TRBD1|TRBJ1-2
ASSSTGTGSPSYGYT
>TRBV2|TRBD1|TRBJ1-5
ASREQGGDQPQH
>TRBV6-5|NA|TRBJ2-7
ASSYSAGYNSHEQY
>TRBV14|TRBD1|TRBJ2-5
ASSQSGQAQETQY
>TRBV18|NA|TRBJ2-5
ASTSERQETQY
>TRBV7-3|NA|TRBJ2-6
ASSLVPAPGANVLT
>TRBV15|NA|TRBJ2-7
ATSSYGTPEQY
>TRBV10-3|TRBD1|TRBJ1-1
AISVPPGQGNTEAF
>TRBV19|TRBD1|TRBJ1-1
ASSVGQMNTEAF
>TRBV27|TRBD2|TRBJ2-5
ASSGQAGVGGETQY
>TRBV9|NA|TRBJ2-5
ASSALISGKQETQY
>TRBV7-9|NA|TRBJ1-4
ASSSELAKLF
>TRBV19|NA|TRBJ1-6
ASSTDQVSPLH
>TRBV7-9|TRBD1|TRBJ2-3
ASTTWTGGVSDTQY
>TRBV19|NA|TRBJ1-5
ASSITRASNQPQH
>TRBV7-2|NA|TRBJ1-5
ASSLGPSNQPQH
>TRBV2|NA|TRBJ1-5
ASSEIDSGQPQH
>TRBV28|TRBD2|TRBJ2-1
ASSLWGTINNEQF
>TRBV4-1|NA|TRBJ1-3
ASSQEPARLGNTIY